These 5 T cell receptor beta chains share one sample of origin, sequenced in a study of beta chain features in type 1 diabetes. The whole isolated RNA underwent reverse transcription, so sequencing captured expressed TCRB transcripts. Produced via immunoSEQ multiplex PCR; TCRdb's table is partial and in-frame only. Here the sample spans some 360,000 clones, 8.5% to 10% being singletons. Their cognate antigens are unknown. Points from the study as a whole: A moderate, significant TCRB CDR3 shortening appeared in type 1 diabetes across four CD4+ subsets.

Source material: central memory CD4+ T cells from blood. These receptors originate from a man between 25 and 39 years old with type 1 diabetes.

This clone came up a few times. The genes are TRBV6-5 and TRBJ1-5; no firm D call. CDR1 is MNHEY, CDR2 SVGAGI, per germline. The CDR3 is 14 residues long. Trimming removed 5 bases at V and 2 bases at J, with 10 bases between. The CDR3 DNA sequence: TGTGCCAGCAGTGGAGGGTTCGGCAATCAGCCCCAGCATTTT. Protein: CASSGGFGNQPQHF.

The genes are TRBV5-4 and TRBJ2-2; D ambiguous. The length of the CDR3 is 15 residues. In germline, CDR1 is SGHNT, CDR2 YYREEE (reference sequence). The V and J ends lost 0 bases and 6 bases respectively, with 12 bases between them. CDR3 region: CASSLDQLGAGELFF. The CDR3 DNA reads TGTGCCAGCAGCTTGGACCAGCTTGGGGCCGGGGAGCTGTTTTTT.

The gene calls are TRBV30 and TRBJ2-7, with D tentatively TRBD1 (5 bases). In germline, CDR1 is GTSNPN, CDR2 SVGIG (reference sequence). The CDR3 extends over 16 amino acids. Trimming shortened V by 2 bases and J by 0 bases, and 17 bases separated the two germline ends. The CDR3 here is CAWSTNRQYRSYEQYF. The DNA for the CDR3 is TGTGCCTGGAGTACGAACCGACAGTACCGCTCCTACGAGCAGTACTTC.

The table lists this clone with many counts. This chain links TRBV27 with TRBJ2-1; the match to TRBD2 covers 8 bases. Germline V CDR1 and CDR2: MNHEY, SMNVEV (reference sequence). The ends lost 3 bases at V and 5 bases at J; junction bases unmatched: 3. The CDR3 length is 14 residues. CDR3 region: CASSFGTSHNEQFF. The CDR3 DNA sequence: TGTGCCAGCAGTTTCGGGACTAGTCACAATGAGCAGTTCTTC.

This clone occurred a few times. The genes are TRBV4-3 and TRBJ2-5; 10 positions agree with TRBD2. Looked up from germline, CDR1 is LGHNA and CDR2 is YSLEER. V lost 0 bases, J lost 4 bases, and 5 bases stayed unmatched. The CDR3 spans 16 residues. CDR3 protein: CASSQEASGRAETQYF. Here the CDR3 DNA reads TGCGCCAGCAGCCAAGAGGCCAGCGGGAGGGCAGAGACCCAGTACTTC.